The clone carrying this TCR beta chain was detected a few times. The antigen remains undetermined. These data are taken from a study of early T cells in non-severe SARS-CoV-2 infection. Looking at the study overall: Alpha and beta chains were unpaired, from unsorted whole-blood bulk RNA. Notes on the study in general: Using VDJdb, the matching emphasized anti-spike CD8 responses while missing private and CD4 specificities.

The CDR3 is 17 residues long. The germline V gene encodes CDR1 MDHEN and CDR2 SYDVKM. V dropped 6 bases and J dropped 0 bases, with 17 bases sitting between them. In the library, individual cDNA molecules carried attached unique molecular identifiers. TCRdb re-called the 5' RACE reads through MiXCR, storing one row per CDR3 protein. The table shows 22,000 or so distinct CDR3 sequences, with 4.5% occurring only once. The chain couples TRBV28 to TRBJ2-2; perhaps D is TRBD1 or TRBD2 (7 bases each). Sequencing was done on a sample of whole blood. The clonotype originates from an adult who was a healthcare worker with PCR-confirmed SARS-CoV-2 infection or an uninfected control (not recorded which). CDR3 region: CASSSGGDTSNTGELFF. CDR3 sequence (DNA): TGTGCCAGCAGCTCAGGGGGGGACACCTCGAACACCGGGGAGCTGTTTTTT.